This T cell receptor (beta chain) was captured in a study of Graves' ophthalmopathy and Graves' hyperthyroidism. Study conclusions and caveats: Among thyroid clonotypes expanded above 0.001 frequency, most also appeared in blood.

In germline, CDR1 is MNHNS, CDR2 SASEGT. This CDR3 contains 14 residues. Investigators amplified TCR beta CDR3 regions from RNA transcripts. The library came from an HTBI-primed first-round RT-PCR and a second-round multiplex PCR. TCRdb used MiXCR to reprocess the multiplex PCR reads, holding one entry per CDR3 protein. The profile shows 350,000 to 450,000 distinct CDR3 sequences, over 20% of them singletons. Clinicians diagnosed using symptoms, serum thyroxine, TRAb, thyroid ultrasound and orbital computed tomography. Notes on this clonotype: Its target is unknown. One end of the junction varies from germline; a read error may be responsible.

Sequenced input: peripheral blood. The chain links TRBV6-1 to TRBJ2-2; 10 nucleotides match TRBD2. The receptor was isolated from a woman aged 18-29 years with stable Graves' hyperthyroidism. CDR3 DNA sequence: TGTGCCAGCAGTGCCGGGACTAGCGCCGGGGATCTGTTTTTT. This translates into CASSAGTSAGDLFF.